This T cell receptor beta chain was profiled in a study of Tregs in tolerant kidney transplant recipients. This table comes from immunoSEQ multiplex PCR, and its TCRdb copy is limited to in-frame clones, with some not included. The profile shows more than 70,000 clones, 90% to 95% of them singletons. Mixed chimerism was transient after nonmyeloablative marrow transplants from related graft donors. Unstimulated regulatory T cells (CD4+CD25+CD127-), CD4+CD25- non-regulatory cells, CD4 and CD8 cells were FACS-sorted from thawed PBMCs. Overall study results and limits: Tregs expanded with activated donor B cells seemed most donor-specific.

On this clone: The antigen remains unidentified.

The germline V gene encodes CDR1 MNHNY and CDR2 SVGAGI (reference sequence). The CDR3 is made up of 14 amino acids. V lost 0 bases to trimming and J lost 3 bases, with 6 bases between them. Sample: CD4+ T cells from blood (PBMCs), taken 24 months after the transplant. This TCR derives from a human patient who received a combined kidney and bone marrow transplant. The graft donor may be the source of some T cells. The chain is built from TRBV6-6 and TRBJ2-1; D not resolved. The CDR3 loop is CASSYSSSYNEQFF. The CDR3 region has the DNA TGTGCCAGCAGTTACTCTTCCAGCTACAATGAGCAGTTCTTC.